Each of the 20 T cell receptor beta chains below was sequenced from the same sample in a study of early T cells in non-severe SARS-CoV-2 infection. TCRdb reprocessed the 5' RACE reads via MiXCR and lists one record per CDR3 protein. The sample consists of 85,000 to 100,000 distinct CDR3 sequences, around 10% of them appearing once. This sample comprised whole blood, obtained at baseline. The receptors originated from an adult who was a healthcare worker with PCR-confirmed SARS-CoV-2 infection or an uninfected control (not recorded which).

The chain uses TRBV20-1 and TRBJ2-2, with 11 bases fitting TRBD2. V lost 3 bases, J lost 5 bases, and 8 bases stayed unmatched. CDR3 size: 16 residues. Germline CDR1 DFQATT, CDR2 SNEGSKA (reference sequence). The CDR3 spells CSARDFSGRGTGELFF. The DNA for the CDR3 is TGCAGTGCTAGGGACTTTAGCGGGAGGGGAACCGGGGAGCTGTTTTTT.

V usage is TRBV5-1 and J usage is TRBJ2-2; D not resolved. Germline lookup yields CDR1 SGHRS and CDR2 YFSETQ. This CDR3 is built from 16 residues. Trimming removed 3 bases at V and 1 base at J, with 13 bases between. For the CDR3, the DNA is TGCGCCAGCAGCTCGGTTCGGGCCTTGAACACCGGGGAGCTGTTTTTT. The encoded protein is CASSSVRALNTGELFF.

The rearrangement joins TRBV10-2 to TRBJ1-2; 10 nucleotides line up with TRBD1. Per germline, CDR1 WSHSY and CDR2 SAAADI. The CDR3 consists of 15 residues. Losses at the gene ends were 4 bases for V and 6 bases for J; bases not matched to a gene: 8. As DNA, the CDR3 is TGCGCCAGCAGTGTAGCCCCGGGACAGGGGAATGGCTACACCTTC. This codes for CASSVAPGQGNGYTF.

This clonotype was found many times. The chain uses TRBV5-1 and TRBJ2-2; maybe TRBD1 (6 bases). V was trimmed by 4 bases and J by 5 bases, leaving 12 bases between them. The germline CDR1 and CDR2 sequences are SGHRS and YFSETQ. The CDR3 loop spans 14 amino acids. The CDR3 sequence is CASSPVDRTGELFF. CDR3 coding DNA: TGCGCCAGCAGCCCCGTAGACAGGACCGGGGAGCTGTTTTTT.

The CDR3 is CASNQGGTYNEQFF. CDR3 sequence (DNA): TGTGCCAGTAACCAAGGTGGTACCTACAATGAGCAGTTCTTC. The chain has TRBV19 and TRBJ2-1, with D unclear. The V and J ends lost 7 bases and 2 bases respectively, with 12 bases between them. The CDR3 extends over 14 amino acids. Germline V gene sequence: CDR1 LNHDA, CDR2 SQIVND (reference sequence).

The chain joins TRBV19 to TRBJ2-7, with 8 bases fitting TRBD1. The J segment lost 10 bases and the V segment lost 4 bases, leaving 6 bases of the junction unmatched. Germline V gene data show CDR1 as LNHDA and CDR2 as SQIVND (reference sequence). This CDR3 has 12 amino acids. The CDR3 coding sequence is TGTGCCAGTAGTAAGACACAGGGGGAACAGTACTTC. Translation: CASSKTQGEQYF.

This clonotype was observed many times. The chain recombines TRBV20-1 with TRBJ2-3; D remains ambiguous. Trimming pared 6 bases from V and 4 bases from J, leaving 32 bases between. Germline V lookup: CDR1 DFQATT, CDR2 SNEGSKA (reference sequence). The CDR3 length is 19 residues. CDR3 coding DNA: TGCAGTGCGGAAGACGACGGTCAGCCCGGCCAAAGTTGGCCAGATACGCAGTATTTT. Translation: CSAEDDGQPGQSWPDTQYF.

This chain connects TRBV20-1 to TRBJ2-5; TRBD2 matches at 10 bases. CDR3 length: 15 residues. CDR1 and CDR2 (germline): DFQATT, SNEGSKA (reference sequence). The V segment lost 5 bases and the J segment 9 bases; nucleotides outside the gene matches: 15. The CDR3: CSAPPGLAGAGAQYF. Written as DNA, the CDR3 is TGCAGTGCTCCTCCGGGGCTAGCGGGAGCGGGGGCCCAGTACTTC.

This rearrangement joins TRBV29-1 to TRBJ2-7, with a possible D match to TRBD2 (6 bases). CDR3 length equals 12 residues. The germline CDR1 and CDR2 sequences are SQVTM and ANQGSEA. Trimming cost V 7 bases and J 2 bases, with 12 bases left between them. This chain's CDR3 is CSAGVRAYEQYF. The CDR3, as DNA: TGCAGCGCGGGGGTAAGGGCCTACGAGCAGTACTTC.

This chain connects TRBV24-1 to TRBJ1-3; D not resolved. Germline V gene data show CDR1 as KGHDR and CDR2 as SFDVKD. The CDR3 has 15 amino acids. V was clipped by 9 bases and J by 0 bases, with 14 bases between them. The DNA of the CDR3 is TGTGCCACCTCCGAGGGATCACGCTCTGGAAACACCATATATTTT. This translates into CATSEGSRSGNTIYF.

The sample holds a few counts of this clonotype. The rearrangement links TRBV24-1 to TRBJ2-3; D remains unclear. The CDR3 has 14 amino acids. With 9 bases removed from V and 4 bases from J, the gap between germline ends came to 16 bases. Per germline, CDR1 KGHDR and CDR2 SFDVKD. CDR3 in amino acids: CATGISGRPDTQYF. DNA of the CDR3: TGTGCCACCGGAATCTCAGGAAGGCCAGATACGCAGTATTTT.

The DNA for the CDR3 is TGTGCCAGCAGTTTAATAGGGGGAGGGCCCTACGAGCAGTACTTC. Its translation: CASSLIGGGPYEQYF. The chain employs TRBV27 and TRBJ2-7, with D perhaps matching TRBD2 (7 bases). Trimming shortened V by 2 bases and J by 2 bases, and 13 bases separated the two germline ends. The CDR3 has 15 residues. Germline CDR1 MNHEY, CDR2 SMNVEV (reference sequence).

This clonotype has a handful of counts. The chain carries TRBV7-9 and TRBJ1-3, with a tentative D call TRBD1 (5 bases). This CDR3 contains 17 residues. Germline V lookup: CDR1 SEHNR, CDR2 FQNEAQ (reference sequence). V was clipped by 4 bases and J by 8 bases, with 24 bases between them. Written as DNA, the CDR3 is TGTGCCAGCAGCTCCTACGGAGGGACGGTGAATCTCTACACCATATATTTT. Amino acids: CASSSYGGTVNLYTIYF.

V gene TRBV6-1 combines with J gene TRBJ1-6, with TRBD1 as a possible D gene (5 bases). CDR3 length equals 14 residues. Germline CDR1 and CDR2: MNHNS and SASEGT. V was trimmed by 6 bases and J by 8 bases, leaving 14 bases between them. The CDR3 DNA reads as TGTGCCAGCAGGACGGTGATCAGGGATTCACCCCTCCACTTT. It encodes CASRTVIRDSPLHF.

V is TRBV7-2 and J is TRBJ2-3; D is unresolved. The CDR3 covers 16 residues. V was cut by 2 bases and J by 0 bases, with 12 bases left in between. CDR1 is SGHTA, CDR2 FQGNSA, per germline. The CDR3 is CASSLIGSASTDTQYF. The CDR3 nucleotides are TGTGCCAGCAGCTTAATCGGCAGTGCTAGCACAGATACGCAGTATTTT.

This clonotype turned up a few times. The chain recombines TRBV13 with TRBJ1-2; weak D call: TRBD1 (6 bases). The germline gives CDR1 PRHDT, CDR2 FYEKMQ (reference sequence). The V and J ends lost 3 bases and 4 bases respectively, with 18 bases between them. This CDR3 region has 16 residues. In DNA form, the CDR3 reads TGTGCCAGCAGCTTGGATGGGGGCAGGAGGGGCTATGGCTACACCTTC. Protein product: CASSLDGGRRGYGYTF.

This clonotype was found a few times. The chain has TRBV24-1 and TRBJ2-5, with D tentatively TRBD1 or TRBD2 (5 bases each). CDR1 KGHDR and CDR2 SFDVKD come from the germline V gene. V lost 6 bases, J lost 2 bases, and 15 bases lay in between. The CDR3 runs 15 residues. CDR3 DNA: TGTGCCACCAGTCTAGGAGAGGGGAAGCAAGAGACCCAGTACTTC. It encodes CATSLGEGKQETQYF.

This clonotype came up many times. The chain links TRBV10-3 to TRBJ2-3; 10 bases are shared with TRBD2. V gave up 6 bases and J gave up 0 bases; unmatched junction bases: 6. The CDR3 is made up of 16 amino acids. Per germline, CDR1 ENHRY and CDR2 SYGVKD. CDR3 loop: CAIRRTSGSSTDTQYF. CDR3 nucleotide sequence: TGTGCCATCAGAAGGACTAGCGGCTCTAGCACAGATACGCAGTATTTT.

The V and J genes are TRBV30 and TRBJ2-2; D unclear. CDR1 GTSNPN and CDR2 SVGIG come from the germline V gene (reference sequence). V lost 4 bases to trimming and J lost 5 bases, with 8 bases between them. The CDR3 covers 12 residues. DNA for the CDR3: TGTGCCTGGACCCTATCGACCGGGGAGCTGTTTTTT. Encoded protein: CAWTLSTGELFF.

This clonotype was seen more than once but under ten times. This rearrangement joins TRBV20-1 to TRBJ2-7; the D gene is possibly TRBD1 (5 bases). The CDR3 covers 15 residues. Trimming shortened V by 0 bases and J by 1 base, and 13 bases separated the two germline ends. Per germline, CDR1 DFQATT and CDR2 SNEGSKA (reference sequence). For the CDR3, the DNA is TGCAGTGCTAGAGAGTTGGCGGCAGGGTCCTACGAGCAGTACTTC. This codes for CSARELAAGSYEQYF.